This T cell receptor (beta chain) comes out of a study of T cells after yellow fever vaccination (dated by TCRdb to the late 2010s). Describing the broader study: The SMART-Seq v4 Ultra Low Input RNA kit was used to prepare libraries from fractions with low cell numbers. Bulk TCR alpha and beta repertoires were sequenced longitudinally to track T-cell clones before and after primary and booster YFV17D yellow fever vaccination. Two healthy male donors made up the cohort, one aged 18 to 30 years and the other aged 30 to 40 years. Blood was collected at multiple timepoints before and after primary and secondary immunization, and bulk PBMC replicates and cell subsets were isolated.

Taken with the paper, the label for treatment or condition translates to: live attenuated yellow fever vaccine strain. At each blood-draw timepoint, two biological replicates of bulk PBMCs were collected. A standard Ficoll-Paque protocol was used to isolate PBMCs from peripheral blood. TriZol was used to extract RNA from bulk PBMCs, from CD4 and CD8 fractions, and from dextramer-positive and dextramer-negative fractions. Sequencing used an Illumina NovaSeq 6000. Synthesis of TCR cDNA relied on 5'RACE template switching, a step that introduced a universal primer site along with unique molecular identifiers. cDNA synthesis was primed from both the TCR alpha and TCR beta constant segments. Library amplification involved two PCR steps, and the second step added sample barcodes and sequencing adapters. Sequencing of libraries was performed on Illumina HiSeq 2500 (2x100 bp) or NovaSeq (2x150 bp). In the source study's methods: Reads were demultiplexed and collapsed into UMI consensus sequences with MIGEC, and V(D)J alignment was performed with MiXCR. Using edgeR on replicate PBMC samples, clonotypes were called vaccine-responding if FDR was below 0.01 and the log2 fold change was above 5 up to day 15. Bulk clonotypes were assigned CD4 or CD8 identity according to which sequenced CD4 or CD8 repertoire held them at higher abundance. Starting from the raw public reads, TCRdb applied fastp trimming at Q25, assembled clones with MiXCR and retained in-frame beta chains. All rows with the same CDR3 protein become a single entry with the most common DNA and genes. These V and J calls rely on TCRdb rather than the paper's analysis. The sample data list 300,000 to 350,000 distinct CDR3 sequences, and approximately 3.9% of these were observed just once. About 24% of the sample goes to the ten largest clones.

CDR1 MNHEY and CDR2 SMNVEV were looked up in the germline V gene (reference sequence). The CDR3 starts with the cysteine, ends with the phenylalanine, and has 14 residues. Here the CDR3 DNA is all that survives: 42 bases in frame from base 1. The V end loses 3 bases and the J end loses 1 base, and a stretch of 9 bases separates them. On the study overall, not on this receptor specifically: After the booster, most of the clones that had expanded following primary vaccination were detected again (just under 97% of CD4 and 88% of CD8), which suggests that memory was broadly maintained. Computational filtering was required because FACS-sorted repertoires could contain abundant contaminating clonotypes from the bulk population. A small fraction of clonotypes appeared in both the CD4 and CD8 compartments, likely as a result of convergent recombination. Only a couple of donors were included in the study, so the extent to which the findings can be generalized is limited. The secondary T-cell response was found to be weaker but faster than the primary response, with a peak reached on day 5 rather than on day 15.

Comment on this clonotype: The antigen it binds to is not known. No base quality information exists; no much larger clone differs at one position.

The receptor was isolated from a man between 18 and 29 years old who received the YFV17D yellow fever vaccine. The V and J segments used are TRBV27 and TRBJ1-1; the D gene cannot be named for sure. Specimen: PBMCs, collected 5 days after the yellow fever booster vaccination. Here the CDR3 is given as CASSFLSPNTEAFF. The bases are TGTGCCAGCAGTTTCCTGTCACCGAACACTGAAGCTTTCTTT.